What follows is one T cell receptor beta chain and its context. Its antigen remains unknown. CDR3 length: 16 amino acids. Germline CDR1 is KGHSH and CDR2 is LQKENI. With 6 bases removed from V and 2 bases from J, the gap between germline ends came to 16 bases. Profiling relied on immunoSEQ multiplex PCR, and the TCRdb table lists in-frame clones only, not all of them. The sample lists roughly 97,000 clones, around nine tenths seen once, with about 3.1% in the top ten. This record belongs to a study of T cell responses to AZD1222 COVID-19 vaccine. Study outcomes and limitations: The repertoires were collected only after the peak T cell response. Two doses of AZD1222 preceded a rise in Spike-specific TCR breadth and depth. Mostly white British, mostly female donors; authors suggested clonal diversity may be underestimated. Only six or seven AZD1222 recipients were seropositive at baseline.

The rearrangement joins TRBV18 to TRBJ2-2; D is tentatively TRBD1 or TRBD2 (5 bases each). The sequence derives from an adult who received the MenACWY meningococcal vaccine as a control. Sample: peripheral blood, taken 28 days after the second dose of the MenACWY control vaccine. The CDR3 sequence is CASSGLGETNTGELFF. CDR3 bases: TGTGCCAGCTCGGGTCTGGGGGAAACCAACACCGGGGAGCTGTTTTTT.